These T cell receptor beta chains were read from a single sample in a study of blood T cell repertoires in COVID-19. Repertoires were generated with immunoSEQ multiplex PCR, while TCRdb's copy carries only in-frame clones and drops some. The sample gives roughly 130,000 clones, approximately 81% of which show up once; about 5.5% is in the top ten. Sequencing was performed on PBMCs or T cells enriched from blood (not recorded which). The receptor source for this set is a man aged 40-49 years with acute COVID-19. The CDR3 runs from the conserved cysteine through the conserved F or W. The D gene is left open where the match is weak. Expanded clones are given a class, and other clones once, few, many or no size at all.

clone size	V gene	D gene	J gene	CDR3 protein	CDR3 DNA
many	TRBV10-1	TRBD1	TRBJ2-2	CASTGTETGELFF	TGCGCCAGCACCGGGACAGAGACCGGGGAGCTGTTTTTT
-	TRBV12-2	-	TRBJ1-1	CASRLDSADAEAFF	TGTGCAAGTCGCTTGGACAGCGCGGACGCTGAAGCTTTCTTT
-	TRBV5-1	TRBD2	TRBJ2-4	CASSPLGLADTIQYF	TGCGCCAGCAGCCCGCTGGGGCTAGCGGACACCATTCAGTACTTC
-	TRBV12-1	-	TRBJ2-7	CASSFVAAGGPYEQYF	TGTGCCAGCAGCTTTGTCGCAGCGGGAGGGCCCTACGAGCAGTACTTC
-	TRBV12-3/TRBV12-4	TRBD2	TRBJ2-2	CASSFGGTGELFF	TGTGCCAGCAGTTTCGGGGGGACCGGGGAGCTGTTTTTT
-	TRBV7-2	-	TRBJ1-5	CASSLGVTEGQPQHF	TGTGCCAGCAGCTTAGGAGTCACCGAGGGTCAGCCCCAGCATTTT
-	TRBV28	-	TRBJ1-1	CASTPGWGRSTEAFF	TGTGCCAGCACTCCAGGGTGGGGTCGTTCCACTGAAGCTTTCTTT
-	TRBV19	-	TRBJ1-5	CASSITGTGNQPQHF	TGTGCCAGTAGTATTACAGGGACGGGCAATCAGCCCCAGCATTTT
once	TRBV29-1	TRBD2	TRBJ2-3	CSVDSGRETDTQYF	TGCAGCGTGGATAGCGGGAGGGAGACAGATACGCAGTATTTT
once	TRBV30	-	TRBJ2-2	CALTRLGSGELFF	TGTGCCTTAACCCGTCTAGGATCCGGGGAGCTGTTTTTT
few	TRBV10-3	TRBD1	TRBJ1-4	CAISAHGQGREKLFF	TGTGCCATCAGTGCTCATGGACAGGGAAGGGAAAAACTGTTTTTT
-	TRBV7-2	-	TRBJ1-1	CASKPLSGRNTEAFF	TGTGCCAGCAAACCTCTCAGCGGGAGAAATACTGAAGCTTTCTTT
-	TRBV15	-	TRBJ2-5	CATSRDGHGETQYF	TGTGCCACCAGCAGAGATGGACATGGAGAGACCCAGTACTTC
-	TRBV6-5	-	TRBJ1-4	CASSWRARLTNEKLFF	TGTGCCAGCAGTTGGCGGGCCCGCCTAACTAATGAAAAACTGTTTTTT
-	TRBV19	TRBD2	TRBJ2-1	CASSIGSGRAERNEQFF	TGTGCCAGTAGTATAGGGAGCGGGAGGGCCGAGAGGAATGAGCAGTTCTTC
few	TRBV4-1	TRBD2	TRBJ2-3	CASSQVASGTSTDTQYF	TGCGCCAGCAGCCAAGTGGCTAGCGGGACAAGCACAGATACGCAGTATTTT
few	TRBV5-8	-	TRBJ1-5	CASSPLRGEQPQHF	TGTGCCAGCAGCCCTCTCAGGGGAGAACAGCCCCAGCATTTT
-	TRBV19	-	TRBJ1-6	CASSSVSSPLHF	TGTGCCAGTAGTTCGGTCTCTTCACCCCTCCACTTT
-	TRBV5-5	TRBD2	TRBJ2-7	CASSPLSGRTAYEQYF	TGTGCCAGCAGCCCCCTTAGCGGGAGGACCGCCTACGAGCAGTACTTC
-	TRBV24-1	-	TRBJ1-1	CATSKRGGEEAFF	TGTGCCACCAGTAAGAGGGGGGGAGAAGAAGCTTTCTTT
-	TRBV6-4	TRBD2	TRBJ2-2	CASSEAAGAGELFF	TGTGCCAGCAGTGAGGCGGCGGGAGCCGGGGAGCTGTTTTTT
-	TRBV24-1	TRBD1	TRBJ2-7	CATSDSSGTGTSEQYF	TGTGCCACCAGTGATTCCTCCGGGACAGGGACCTCCGAGCAGTACTTC
-	TRBV24-1	-	TRBJ2-5	CATSDWTNQETQYF	TGTGCCACCAGTGATTGGACTAACCAAGAGACCCAGTACTTC
few	TRBV7-9	-	TRBJ2-7	CASSSTGAYEQYF	TGTGCCAGCAGCTCGACAGGAGCCTACGAGCAGTACTTC
-	TRBV28	-	TRBJ1-4	CASSFQGQILFF	TGTGCCAGCAGTTTTCAAGGACAGATACTGTTTTTT
-	TRBV20-1	-	TRBJ2-7	CSAGENYEQYF	TGCAGTGCTGGGGAGAACTACGAGCAGTACTTC
-	TRBV19	-	TRBJ1-2	CASSIGEGYGYTF	TGTGCCAGTAGTATCGGGGAGGGCTATGGCTACACCTTC
-	TRBV9	-	TRBJ2-2	CASSVDGLLGRELFF	TGTGCCAGCAGCGTAGATGGACTCCTAGGCCGGGAGCTGTTTTTT
-	TRBV24-1	-	TRBJ2-1	CATGAGGLPNEQFF	TGTGCCACCGGGGCCGGGGGGCTTCCGAATGAGCAGTTCTTC